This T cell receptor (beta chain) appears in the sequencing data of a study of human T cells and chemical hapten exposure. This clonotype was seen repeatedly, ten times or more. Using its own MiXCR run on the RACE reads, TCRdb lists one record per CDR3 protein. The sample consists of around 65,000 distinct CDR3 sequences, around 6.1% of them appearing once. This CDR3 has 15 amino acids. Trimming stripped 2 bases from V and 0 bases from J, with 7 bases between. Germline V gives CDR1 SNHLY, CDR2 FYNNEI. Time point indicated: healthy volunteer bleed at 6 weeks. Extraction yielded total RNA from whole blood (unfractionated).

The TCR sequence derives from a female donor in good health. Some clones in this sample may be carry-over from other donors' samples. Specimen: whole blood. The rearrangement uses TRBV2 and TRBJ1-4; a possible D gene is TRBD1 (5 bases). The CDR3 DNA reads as TGTGCCAGCAGTGAACAGACAGCAACTAATGAAAAACTGTTTTTT. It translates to CASSEQTATNEKLFF.